Listed below are T cell receptor beta chains from one sample, sequenced in a study of blood T cell repertoires in COVID-19. TCRdb's table, derived via immunoSEQ multiplex PCR, lists solely in-frame clones and lacks some. The sample records about 150,000 clones, 80% to 90% being singletons. The specimen sequenced was peripheral blood. All receptors derive from a man in his 70s with acute or convalescent COVID-19. The CDR3 runs from the conserved cysteine through the conserved F or W.

V gene: TRBV11-3; J gene: TRBJ2-1; CDR3 length: 12; CDR3 protein: CASSRTTNEQFF
V gene: TRBV28; J gene: TRBJ1-2; CDR3 length: 12; CDR3 protein: CASSPPNWGYTF
V gene: TRBV19; J gene: TRBJ1-2; CDR3 length: 14; CDR3 protein: CASSIGRLNYGYTF
V gene: TRBV11-2; J gene: TRBJ2-7; CDR3 length: 19; CDR3 protein: CASSLRVLIIGYSSYEQYF
V gene: TRBV28; J gene: TRBJ2-2; CDR3 length: 15; CDR3 protein: CASSLSGRTPGELFF
V gene: TRBV24-1; J gene: TRBJ2-6; CDR3 length: 17; CDR3 protein: CATSVPVGASGANVLTF
V gene: TRBV11-1; J gene: TRBJ2-1; CDR3 length: 14; CDR3 protein: CASSLAGDYSEQFF
V gene: TRBV7-3; J gene: TRBJ2-7; CDR3 length: 15; CDR3 protein: CASSTLAGEIHEQYF
V gene: TRBV19; J gene: TRBJ2-1; CDR3 length: 16; CDR3 protein: CASTIPGTGKYNEQFF
V gene: TRBV15; J gene: TRBJ2-3; CDR3 length: 16; CDR3 protein: CATSRDPTRSTDTQYF
V gene: TRBV19; J gene: TRBJ2-3; CDR3 length: 15; CDR3 protein: CASTPGSFATDTQYF
V gene: TRBV19; J gene: TRBJ1-5; CDR3 length: 15; CDR3 protein: CASKGQQQQLQPQHF
V gene: TRBV5-1; J gene: TRBJ1-1; CDR3 length: 15; CDR3 protein: CASSWGPQTNTEAFF
V gene: TRBV6-5; J gene: TRBJ1-6; CDR3 length: 14; CDR3 protein: CASRVTGDNSPLHF
V gene: TRBV18; J gene: TRBJ1-5; CDR3 length: 16; CDR3 protein: CASSPLGWGNNQPQHF
V gene: TRBV25-1; J gene: TRBJ2-3; CDR3 length: 16; CDR3 protein: CASSVGGPFDTDTQYF
V gene: TRBV7-2; J gene: TRBJ2-7; CDR3 length: 16; CDR3 protein: CASSLSNRVGSYEQYF